Following are 24 T cell receptor beta chains from one sample sequenced in a study of long-term antiretroviral therapy in people with HIV (dated by TCRdb to between 2021 and 2024). The immunoSEQ hsTCRB v3.0 assay was used at survey level resolution to sequence the TRB variable region. Entries here come from immuneACCESS through TCRdb and include only in-frame sequences with V and J called. Some clones fail to appear in such tables; in the studies checked, an unresolved V gene covers under half of the shortfall, and the cause of the remainder is unknown. The sample table lists 25,000 to 30,000 clones, approximately 92% of them with a count of one. Of the sample, 4% to 5.5% is held by the ten largest clones. The starting material was unsorted PBMCs, obtained 5.2 years after starting antiretroviral therapy. The receptors stem from a woman between 35 and 50 years old with HIV.

This CDR3 is CAWEGRGIEQYF. CDR3 sequence (DNA): TGTGCCTGGGAGGGGCGCGGGATCGAGCAGTACTTC. This rearrangement joins TRBV30 to TRBJ2-7; D perhaps matches TRBD2 (6 bases). CDR3 length equals 12 residues. Trimming took off 5 bases at V and 6 bases at J, with 14 bases between the two ends. The V gene's germline CDR1 is GTSNPN and CDR2 SVGIG (reference sequence). Variable domain in full (rest from reference TRBV30 and TRBJ2-7): SQTIHQWPATLVQPVGSPLSLECTVEGTSNPNLYWYRQAAGRGLQLLFYSVGIGQISSEVPQNLSASRPQDRQFILSSKKLLLSDSGFYLCAWEGRGIEQYFGPGTRLTVT.

This clone was detected once. The chain recombines TRBV19 with TRBJ1-2; D ambiguous. CDR1 LNHDA and CDR2 SQIVND come from the germline V gene (reference sequence). The CDR3 runs 12 residues. Trimming removed 5 bases at V and 2 bases at J, with 6 bases between. CDR3 bases: TGTGCCAGTAGTGGCGACAACTATGGCTACACCTTC. Amino acids: CASSGDNYGYTF.

The genes are TRBV28 and TRBJ2-7; D uncertain. CDR3 length: 12 residues. Trimming stripped 4 bases from V and 7 bases from J, with 11 bases between. CDR1 and CDR2 from the germline V gene are MDHEN and SYDVKM. CDR3 in DNA: TGTGCCAGCAGTTCCACCGCGCGGGAGCAGTACTTC. Translated, it gives CASSSTAREQYF.

This chain connects TRBV11-3 to TRBJ1-2, with a possible D match to TRBD1 (5 bases). Germline CDR1 reads SGHNT; CDR2 reads YENEEA. V lost 5 bases, J lost 4 bases, and 11 bases lay in between. The CDR3 has 13 residues. This CDR3 is CASSPGTLYGYTF. The CDR3 DNA reads as TGTGCCAGCAGCCCCGGGACTCTCTATGGCTACACCTTC.

With regard to this clone: An end of the junction differs from the germline gene, which may be a read error. The V and J genes are TRBV19 and TRBJ1-3; no reliable D call. The CDR3 length is 12 residues. CDR1 is LNHDA, CDR2 SQIVND, per germline (reference sequence). The CDR3 DNA sequence: TGTGCCAGTAATATACAGGGAAACACCATATATTTT. Amino acids: CASNIQGNTIYF.

This chain joins TRBV7-6 and TRBJ2-3; TRBD2 matches at 9 bases. Germline CDR1 SGHVS, CDR2 FNYEAQ. The J segment lost 2 bases and the V segment lost 5 bases, leaving 2 bases of the junction unmatched. CDR3 length: 14 residues. CDR3 residues: CASSKRGDTDTQYF. The CDR3 DNA sequence: TGTGCCAGCAGCAAGCGGGGGGACACAGATACGCAGTATTTT. Using reference TRBV7-6 and TRBJ2-3 for the parts outside the CDR3, the full variable domain is GAGVSQSPRYKVTKRGQDVALRCDPISGHVSLYWYRQALGQGPEFLTYFNYEAQQDKSGLPNDRFSAERPEGSISTLTIQRTEQRDSAMYRCASSKRGDTDTQYFGPGTRLTVL.

The chain recombines TRBV30 with TRBJ2-1; D call uncertain. Trimming pared 1 base from V and 4 bases from J, leaving 8 bases between. The germline gives CDR1 GTSNPN, CDR2 SVGIG (reference sequence). The CDR3 is 13 residues long. The CDR3 DNA reads TGTGCCTGGAGTGCCTACACATACAATGAGCAGTTCTTC. Its translation: CAWSAYTYNEQFF.

The chain joins TRBV13 to TRBJ1-2; the D gene is possibly TRBD1 (5 bases). The V and J ends lost 3 bases and 0 bases respectively, with 8 bases between them. Germline CDR1 reads PRHDT; CDR2 reads FYEKMQ (reference sequence). The CDR3 has 14 amino acids. The chain's CDR3 is CASSLQGTNYGYTF. CDR3 nucleotide sequence: TGTGCCAGCAGCTTGCAGGGAACTAACTATGGCTACACCTTC.

V is TRBV9 and J is TRBJ2-5, with D unclear. V dropped 4 bases and J dropped 4 bases, with 5 bases sitting between them. The CDR3 has 11 residues. Germline V CDR1 and CDR2: SGDLS, YYNGEE. CDR3 loop: CASSRGETQYF. In nucleotides, the CDR3 is TGTGCCAGCAGCCGAGGAGAGACCCAGTACTTC.

J is TRBJ2-2 and V is TRBV29-1; 10 positions agree with TRBD2. J gave up 2 bases and V 6 bases, and 3 bases lay outside the gene matches. CDR3 length equals 14 residues. Germline values: CDR1 SQVTM, CDR2 ANQGSEA. The CDR3 nucleotides read TGCAGCGTCTTAGCGGGGGGAAACACCGGGGAGCTGTTTTTT. This gives the protein CSVLAGGNTGELFF.

The rearrangement joins TRBV11-3 to TRBJ1-2, with D perhaps TRBD1 (5 bases). The length of the CDR3 is 14 residues. Germline lookup yields CDR1 SGHNT and CDR2 YENEEA. V was clipped by 5 bases and J by 2 bases, with 12 bases between them. The CDR3 region has the DNA TGTGCCAGCAGCCCCGGGACGGTGAACTATGGCTACACCTTC. Protein: CASSPGTVNYGYTF.

This clone was recorded once. This chain links TRBV10-1 with TRBJ1-5; D is unresolved. Germline CDR1 WNHNN, CDR2 SYGVQD (reference sequence). This CDR3 is 13 amino acids long. Deletions cut 6 bases from V and 4 bases from J, with 10 bases between. The CDR3 spells CASSLGINQPQHF. The CDR3 DNA is TGCGCCAGCAGCCTCGGGATTAATCAGCCCCAGCATTTT.

The gene calls are TRBV18 and TRBJ1-1; tentatively, D is TRBD1 (5 bases). Trimming removed 9 bases from V and 0 bases from J, with 11 bases in between. This CDR3 region has 13 residues. Germline V gene data show CDR1 as KGHSH and CDR2 as LQKENI. As DNA, the CDR3 is TGTGCCAGTTTTCCAGGGCTGAACACTGAAGCTTTCTTT. Its translation: CASFPGLNTEAFF. Full variable domain (remainder filled in from reference TRBV18 and TRBJ1-1): NAGVMQNPRHLVRRRGQEARLRCSPMKGHSHVYWYRQLPEEGLKFMVYLQKENIIDESGMPKERFSAEFPKEGPSILRIQQVVRGDSAAYFCASFPGLNTEAFFGQGTRLTVV.

The CDR3 coding sequence is TGTGCCAGCAGCACCCGGGACAGGGGGCTTACCGGGGAGCTGTTTTTT. As protein: CASSTRDRGLTGELFF. The chain uses TRBV13 and TRBJ2-2, with 12 positions matching TRBD1. V was clipped by 5 bases and J by 5 bases; unmatched bases: 6. This CDR3 region has 16 residues. Germline V gene lookup returns CDR1 PRHDT and CDR2 FYEKMQ (reference sequence).

The J gene is TRBJ2-3, the V gene TRBV15; D may match TRBD1 or TRBD2 (5 bases each). Germline V gene sequence: CDR1 LNHNV, CDR2 YYDKDF (reference sequence). The CDR3 has 16 amino acids. Trimming removed 1 base at V and 0 bases at J, with 11 bases between. CDR3 in DNA: TGTGCCACCAGCAGAGGGGACGCCCATAGCACAGATACGCAGTATTTT. Translating it yields CATSRGDAHSTDTQYF.

V is TRBV6-6 and J is TRBJ2-7, with a weak D call TRBD1 (5 bases). Germline V gives CDR1 MNHNY, CDR2 SVGAGI (reference sequence). The germline V and J ends were trimmed by 4 bases and 6 bases, with 13 bases remaining between them. This CDR3 comprises 13 residues. This chain's CDR3 is CASSSSRVGEQYF. CDR3 bases: TGTGCCAGCAGTTCAAGCAGGGTCGGCGAGCAGTACTTC.

The chain recombines TRBV7-8 with TRBJ2-5; 8 positions match TRBD2. J was trimmed by 4 bases and V by 4 bases; bases with no gene match: 5. The CDR3 has 14 residues. Germline loops: CDR1 SGHVS, CDR2 FQNEAQ. DNA of the CDR3: TGTGCCAGCAGCTCGCGGGGGGTCGGAGAGACCCAGTACTTC. It specifies CASSSRGVGETQYF.

The count of this clone is one. The rearrangement joins TRBV30 to TRBJ2-5, with D hard to call. The CDR3 is made up of 11 amino acids. The V end lost 0 bases, the J end lost 6 bases, and 5 bases lay between the germline ends. Germline CDR1 and CDR2: GTSNPN and SVGIG (reference sequence). CDR3 bases: TGTGCCTGGAGTGTAGTGCAGACCCAGTACTTC. Translated: CAWSVVQTQYF.

This clone was picked up a small number of times. The chain uses TRBV29-1 and TRBJ1-2; possibly TRBD1 for D (6 bases). Trimming took off 4 bases at V and 3 bases at J, with 18 bases between the two ends. This CDR3 is 15 amino acids long. Germline V gene sequence: CDR1 SQVTM, CDR2 ANQGSEA. CDR3 in DNA: TGCAGCGTTGTGGGGGGCACAGTTCTGGACTATGGCTACACCTTC. It codes for CSVVGGTVLDYGYTF.

The chain is built from TRBV19 and TRBJ1-5, with TRBD1 matching 8 bases. The CDR3 totals 14 residues. V shed 8 bases and J 5 bases; nucleotides not matched to a gene: 8. Germline V CDR1 and CDR2: LNHDA, SQIVND (reference sequence). This CDR3 reads CASDQGRGHQPQHF. CDR3 coding DNA: TGTGCCAGTGATCAGGGCAGGGGGCATCAGCCCCAGCATTTT. The full variable domain, completed using reference TRBV19 and TRBJ1-5, is DGGITQSPKYLFRKEGQNVTLSCEQNLNHDAMYWYRQDPGQGLRLIYYSQIVNDFQKGDIAEGYSVSREKKESFPLTVTSAQKNPTAFYLCASDQGRGHQPQHFGDGTRLSIL.

The rearrangement uses TRBV15 and TRBJ1-5, with no clear D. This CDR3 has 15 amino acids. The germline V gene has CDR1 LNHNV and CDR2 YYDKDF (reference sequence). V lost 0 bases and J lost 3, with 9 bases in between. The CDR3 DNA sequence: TGTGCCACCAGCAGAGATTGGGGTAACAATCAGCCCCAGCATTTT. It specifies CATSRDWGNNQPQHF.

The rearrangement joins TRBV11-3 to TRBJ1-6, with D possibly TRBD1 on 6 matching bases. Trimming pared 5 bases from V and 9 bases from J, leaving 14 bases between. Germline-derived CDR1 and CDR2 are SGHNT and YENEEA. The CDR3 runs 14 residues. DNA for the CDR3: TGTGCCAGCAGCATCCGACAGGCAGGTTCACCCCTCCACTTT. Translating it yields CASSIRQAGSPLHF.

The genes are TRBV11-2 and TRBJ2-7, with TRBD2 as a possible D gene (6 bases). There are 13 residues in the CDR3. The ends were cut back, 5 bases at V and 3 bases at J, with 11 bases in the middle. Germline V CDR1 and CDR2: SGHAT, FQNNGV. The CDR3 nucleotides read TGTGCCAGCAGCCGCCTAGCGAACTACGAGCAGTACTTC. This translates into CASSRLANYEQYF.

The chain links TRBV19 to TRBJ2-2, with 10 bases that match TRBD1. V dropped 5 bases and J dropped 1; count of bases not matched to a gene: 4. The CDR3 loop spans 16 amino acids. CDR1 and CDR2 from the germline V gene are LNHDA and SQIVND (reference sequence). In DNA form, the CDR3 reads TGTGCCAGTAGTCCTAGGACAGGGGGGAACACCGGGGAGCTGTTTTTT. As protein: CASSPRTGGNTGELFF.